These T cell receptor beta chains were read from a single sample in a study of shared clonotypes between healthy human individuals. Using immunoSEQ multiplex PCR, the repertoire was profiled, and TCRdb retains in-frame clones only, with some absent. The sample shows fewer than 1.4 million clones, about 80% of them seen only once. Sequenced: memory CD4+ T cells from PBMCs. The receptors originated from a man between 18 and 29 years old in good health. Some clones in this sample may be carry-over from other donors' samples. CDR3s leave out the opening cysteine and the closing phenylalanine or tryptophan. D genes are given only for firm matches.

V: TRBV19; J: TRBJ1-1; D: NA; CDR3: ASSPQGWYTEAF
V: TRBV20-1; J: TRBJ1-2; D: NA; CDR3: SASADYGYT
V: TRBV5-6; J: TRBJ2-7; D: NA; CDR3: ASSQLTVRGYEQY
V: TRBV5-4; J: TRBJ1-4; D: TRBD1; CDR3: ASSRDRYSEKLF
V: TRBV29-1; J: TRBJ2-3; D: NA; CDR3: SGAAASTDTQY
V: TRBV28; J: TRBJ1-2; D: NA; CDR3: ASRPQGNYGYT
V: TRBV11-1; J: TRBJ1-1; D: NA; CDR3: ASSLAVRNTEAF
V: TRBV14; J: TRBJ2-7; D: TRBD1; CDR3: ASSPRRGPSTHYEQY
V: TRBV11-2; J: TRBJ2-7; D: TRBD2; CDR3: ASSPLQRTSGVSYEQY
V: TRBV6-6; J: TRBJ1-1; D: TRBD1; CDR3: ASIPGQGSTEAF
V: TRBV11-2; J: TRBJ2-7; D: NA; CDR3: ASSLVGNTGQY
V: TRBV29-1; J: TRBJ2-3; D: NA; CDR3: SDRTDTSTDTQY
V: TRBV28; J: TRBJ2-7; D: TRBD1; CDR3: ASRITGGTYEQY
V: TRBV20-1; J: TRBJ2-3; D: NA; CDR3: SARVLDTQY
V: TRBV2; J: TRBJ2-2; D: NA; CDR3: ASSDSRVHTGELF
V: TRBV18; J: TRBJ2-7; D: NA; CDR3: ASSPTGTPYEQY
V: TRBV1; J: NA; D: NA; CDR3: TSQCNGDEQY
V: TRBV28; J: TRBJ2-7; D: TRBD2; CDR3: ASGLAPYEQY
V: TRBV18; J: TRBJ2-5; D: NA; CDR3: ASSPSGAEETQY
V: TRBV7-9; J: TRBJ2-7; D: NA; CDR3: ASSPRQGRTYFYEQY
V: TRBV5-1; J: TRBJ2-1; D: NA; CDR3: ASSLFSLNEQF
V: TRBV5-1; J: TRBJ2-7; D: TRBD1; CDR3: ASSAGQGPTYEQY
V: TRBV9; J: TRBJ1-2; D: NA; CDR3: ASSGSQKTGINYGYT
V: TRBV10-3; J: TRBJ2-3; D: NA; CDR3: AISRQDSTDTQY
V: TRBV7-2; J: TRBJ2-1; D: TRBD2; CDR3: ASSLGGRTFRNEQF
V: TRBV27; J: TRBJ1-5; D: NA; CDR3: ASSPLQGRGNQPQH
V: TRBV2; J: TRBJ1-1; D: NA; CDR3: ASIRGDLNTEAF
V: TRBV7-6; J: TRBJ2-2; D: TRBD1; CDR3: ASSHPRDSGTGELF
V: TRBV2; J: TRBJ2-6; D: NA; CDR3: ASGQEVSSGANVLT
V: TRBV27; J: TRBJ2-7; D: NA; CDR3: ASSFRRSSYEQY
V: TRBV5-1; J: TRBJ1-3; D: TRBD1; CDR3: ASSPPGQGAGNTIY
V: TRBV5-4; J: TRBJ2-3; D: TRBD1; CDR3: ASSLPTGGTDTQY
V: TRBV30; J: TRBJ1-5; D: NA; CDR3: AWSMRGHQPQH
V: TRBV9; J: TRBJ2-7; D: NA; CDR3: ASSVGLATGEQY
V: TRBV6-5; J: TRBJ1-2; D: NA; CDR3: ASSQPGVHGYT
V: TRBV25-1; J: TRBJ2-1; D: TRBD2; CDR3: ASSAASGSGDEQF
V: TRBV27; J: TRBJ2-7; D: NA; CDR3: ASSLSWVGTYEQY
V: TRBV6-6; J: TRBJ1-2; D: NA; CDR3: ASRRPGGSSGYT
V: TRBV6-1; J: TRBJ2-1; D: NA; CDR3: ASLRGGSYNEQF
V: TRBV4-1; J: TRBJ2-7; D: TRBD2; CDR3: ASSQRSSGPSSYEQY
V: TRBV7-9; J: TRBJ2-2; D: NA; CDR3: ASSYLGTNTGELF
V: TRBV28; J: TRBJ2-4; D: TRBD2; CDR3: ASSSGGTKNIQY
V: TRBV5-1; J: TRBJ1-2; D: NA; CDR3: ASSFNSGYT
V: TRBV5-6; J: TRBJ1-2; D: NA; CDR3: ASSFGLYGYT
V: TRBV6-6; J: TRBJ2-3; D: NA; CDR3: ASTGGSTDTQY
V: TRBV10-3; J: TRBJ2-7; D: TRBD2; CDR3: AISEAGAYEQY
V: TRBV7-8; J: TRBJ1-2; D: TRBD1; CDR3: ASSFGQGAGGYT
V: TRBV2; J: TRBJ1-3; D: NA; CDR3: ASSESGDTIY